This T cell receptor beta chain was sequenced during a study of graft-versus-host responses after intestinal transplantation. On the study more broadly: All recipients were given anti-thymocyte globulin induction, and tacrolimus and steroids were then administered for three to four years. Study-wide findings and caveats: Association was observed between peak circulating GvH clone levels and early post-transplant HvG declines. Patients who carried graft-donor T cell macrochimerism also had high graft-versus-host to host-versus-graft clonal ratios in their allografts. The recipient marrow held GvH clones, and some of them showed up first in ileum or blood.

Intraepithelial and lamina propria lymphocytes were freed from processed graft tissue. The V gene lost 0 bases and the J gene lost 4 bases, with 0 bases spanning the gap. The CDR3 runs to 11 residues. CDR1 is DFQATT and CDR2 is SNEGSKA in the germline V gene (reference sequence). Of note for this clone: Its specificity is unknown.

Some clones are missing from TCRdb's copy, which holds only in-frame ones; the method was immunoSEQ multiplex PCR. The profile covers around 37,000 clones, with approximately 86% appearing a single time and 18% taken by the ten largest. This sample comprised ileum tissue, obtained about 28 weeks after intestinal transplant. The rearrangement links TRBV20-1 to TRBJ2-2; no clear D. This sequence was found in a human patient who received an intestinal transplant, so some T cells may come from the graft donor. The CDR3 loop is CSARDTGELFF. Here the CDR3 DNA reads TGCAGTGCTAGAGACACCGGGGAGCTGTTTTTT.